This T cell receptor beta chain was sequenced during a study of T-cell memory formation after mild COVID-19. Overall study results and limits: SARS-CoV-2 specificity of second-wave clones peaking day 37 was unconfirmed. Among clones contracting day 15 to 85, CD4/CD8 was balanced, whereas later expanders leaned CD4+.

This clonotype was seen more than once but under ten times. Its antigen remains unidentified. TCRdb reprocessed the 5' RACE reads via MiXCR and lists one record per CDR3 protein. The sample consists of roughly 310,000 distinct CDR3 sequences, about a sixth of them appearing once. Per germline, CDR1 DFQATT and CDR2 SNEGSKA (reference sequence). Trimming took off 6 bases at V and 2 bases at J, with 12 bases between the two ends. The CDR3 loop spans 13 amino acids. The rearrangement links TRBV20-1 to TRBJ2-3; D unresolved. The sequence came from a man younger than 35 who had mild COVID-19 (a few samples of this study predate the infection). Cell type and time point are not known. Specimen: PBMCs or a T cell subset sorted from them (not recorded which). The CDR3 sequence: CSAGPADTDTQYF. In nucleotides, the CDR3 is TGCAGTGCCGGACCCGCGGACACAGATACGCAGTATTTT.